Shown below are 29 T cell receptor beta chains from a single sample sequenced in a study of cytomegalovirus exposure and HLA in healthy donors (dated by TCRdb to about 2017). The library was made by the immunoSEQ multiplex PCR assay. A mixture of 60 forward primers for TCR Vbeta segments and 13 reverse primers for TCR Jbeta segments was used in the multiplex PCR. Entries here come from immuneACCESS through TCRdb and include only in-frame sequences with V and J called. Some clones fail to appear in such tables; in the studies checked, an unresolved V gene covers under half of the shortfall, and the cause of the remainder is unknown. In this sample the table shows about 130,000 clones, more than 60% of which occur a single time. The ten largest make up around 2.1% of the sample. Sequences were obtained from PBMCs. The receptors were sampled from a middle-aged woman in good health and CMV-seropositive.

This chain uses TRBV7-8 with TRBJ2-2; the D gene is possibly TRBD2 (6 bases). Trimming removed 7 bases at V and 7 bases at J, with 10 bases between. Per germline, CDR1 SGHVS and CDR2 FQNEAQ. This CDR3 is built from 12 residues. The CDR3 region is CASKWGVGELFF. The CDR3 nucleotides are TGTGCCAGCAAATGGGGGGTCGGGGAGCTGTTTTTT.

This sequence joins TRBV7-2 and TRBJ1-6, with 9 bases matching TRBD1. The CDR3 covers 15 residues. The V gene's germline CDR1 is SGHTA and CDR2 FQGNSA. With 5 bases clipped from V and 10 bases from J, the junction kept 9 bases outside the gene matches. The CDR3 DNA reads TGTGCCAGCAGCCTAGACGGGACAGGGAAATCACCCCTCCACTTT. It codes for CASSLDGTGKSPLHF.

V is TRBV6-5 and J is TRBJ1-2; D unclear. The CDR3 is made up of 13 amino acids. CDR1 is MNHEY and CDR2 is SVGAGI in the germline V gene. V was cut by 5 bases and J by 4 bases, with 11 bases left in between. CDR3 region: CASSSGLIYGYTF. CDR3 DNA: TGTGCCAGCAGTAGCGGGTTAATCTATGGCTACACCTTC.

The V gene is TRBV28, the J gene TRBJ1-5; possibly TRBD1 for D (5 bases). The CDR3 runs to 14 residues. Per the germline V gene, CDR1 is MDHEN and CDR2 is SYDVKM. V lost 7 bases, J lost 6 bases, and 16 bases lay in between. Here the CDR3 DNA reads TGTGCCAGCAACGGACCGACTAGGGGTCAGCCCCAGCATTTT. This codes for CASNGPTRGQPQHF.

The chain combines TRBV11-2 with TRBJ1-1; TRBD1 agrees at 8 bases. Germline V gene sequence: CDR1 SGHAT, CDR2 FQNNGV. CDR3 length: 14 residues. The trim removed 4 bases at V and 5 bases at J, leaving 6 bases unmatched. CDR3 in amino acids: CASSYTGGLTEAFF. The CDR3 DNA is TGTGCCAGCAGCTACACAGGGGGGTTGACTGAAGCTTTCTTT. The complete variable domain, with remaining parts taken from reference TRBV11-2 and TRBJ1-1, reads EAGVAQSPRYKIIEKRQSVAFWCNPISGHATLYWYQQILGQGPKLLIQFQNNGVVDDSQLPKDRFSAERLKGVDSTLKIQPAKLEDSAVYLCASSYTGGLTEAFFGQGTRLTVV.

The J gene is TRBJ2-5, the V gene TRBV7-2; a weak D match, TRBD2 (7 bases). The J call may be mistaken, given a closer DNA end match to TRBJ2-7. CDR1 and CDR2 from the germline V gene are SGHTA and FQGNSA. The CDR3 runs to 17 residues. The CDR3 here is CASSLREDRHSSYEQYF. In DNA, the CDR3 is TGTGCCAGCAGCTTACGGGAGGACAGACACTCCTCCTACGAGCAGTACTTC.

The chain joins TRBV2 to TRBJ1-1; D is uncertain. Trimming stripped 2 bases from V and 8 bases from J, with 9 bases between. CDR1 SNHLY and CDR2 FYNNEI come from the germline V gene. The length of the CDR3 is 12 residues. CDR3 amino acids: CASSEYGGEAFF. The DNA for the CDR3 is TGTGCCAGCAGTGAATACGGAGGGGAAGCTTTCTTT.

The chain couples TRBV6-5 to TRBJ1-5, with 7 nucleotides matching TRBD1. The CDR3 contains 15 residues. J was trimmed by 4 bases and V by 5 bases; bases with no gene match: 8. The germline V gene has CDR1 MNHEY and CDR2 SVGAGI. CDR3 amino acids: CASSPRGQANQPQHF. The CDR3 DNA is TGTGCCAGCAGTCCCCGAGGACAGGCTAATCAGCCCCAGCATTTT.

This chain joins TRBV7-9 and TRBJ1-5; tentatively, D is TRBD1 (5 bases). Trimming removed 5 bases from V and 5 bases from J, with 7 bases in between. The CDR3 is 12 amino acids. The germline V gene has CDR1 SEHNR and CDR2 FQNEAQ (reference sequence). CDR3 nucleotides: TGTGCCAGCAGCGTACAGGATCAGCCCCAGCATTTT. Residues: CASSVQDQPQHF.

Only one count was recorded for this clone. The chain is built from TRBV7-8 and TRBJ1-3, with D maybe TRBD1 (5 bases). CDR1 is SGHVS, CDR2 FQNEAQ, per germline. The CDR3 totals 15 residues. V lost 5 bases to trimming and J lost 4 bases, with 15 bases between them. This CDR3 reads CASSPPGGFGNTIYF. As DNA, the CDR3 is TGTGCCAGCAGCCCCCCGGGGGGGTTCGGAAACACCATATATTTT.

The chain uses TRBV9 and TRBJ2-7, with D maybe TRBD1 (6 bases). Germline assignment: CDR1 SGDLS and CDR2 YYNGEE. V was pared by 4 bases and J by 2 bases, with 16 bases between. The CDR3 is made up of 15 amino acids. DNA of the CDR3: TGTGCCAGCAGCATAGGGACACCGGTGGCCTACGAGCAGTACTTC. Translating gives CASSIGTPVAYEQYF.

This clone was counted only a few times. This sequence joins TRBV5-4 and TRBJ2-5; 8 bases are shared with TRBD1. The CDR3 has 15 amino acids. V shed 4 bases and J 5 bases; nucleotides not matched to a gene: 10. CDR1 is SGHNT and CDR2 is YYREEE in the germline V gene (reference sequence). The CDR3 nucleotides are TGTGCCAGCAGCAACAGACAGGGGAGGATTGAGACCCAGTACTTC. Encoded protein: CASSNRQGRIETQYF.

This rearrangement joins TRBV7-3 to TRBJ1-1; D uncertain. Germline V CDR1 and CDR2: SGHTA, FQGTGA. V lost 2 bases to trimming and J lost 0 bases, with 10 bases between them. The CDR3 length is 15 residues. For the CDR3, the DNA is TGTGCCAGCAGCTTAGTAAGCGGAATGAACACTGAAGCTTTCTTT. Protein: CASSLVSGMNTEAFF.

The chain links TRBV5-1 to TRBJ1-2; 7 bases map to TRBD1. With 4 bases clipped from V and 0 bases from J, the junction kept 9 bases outside the gene matches. CDR3 length: 16 residues. Germline CDR1 SGHRS, CDR2 YFSETQ. CDR3 coding DNA: TGCGCCAGCAGCCGAGGGACAGAACGCCCTAACTATGGCTACACCTTC. Amino acids: CASSRGTERPNYGYTF.

The V and J genes are TRBV6-5 and TRBJ2-3; TRBD1 matches at 8 bases. Trimming took 6 bases from V and 4 from J; bases not matched to a gene: 9. This CDR3 is 15 amino acids long. CDR1 is MNHEY, CDR2 SVGAGI, per germline. The DNA of the CDR3 is TGTGCCAGCAGCTACGGACAGGGTATGCCAGATACGCAGTATTTT. This codes for CASSYGQGMPDTQYF.

This clone was counted a few times. The V and J genes are TRBV10-3 and TRBJ1-5; D is possibly TRBD1 (5 bases). The V gene's germline CDR1 is ENHRY and CDR2 SYGVKD. The CDR3 runs 15 residues. Trimming took off 6 bases at V and 2 bases at J, with 14 bases between the two ends. The CDR3 sequence is CAISPAGDGNQPQHF. As DNA, the CDR3 is TGTGCCATCAGCCCGGCGGGGGACGGCAATCAGCCCCAGCATTTT.

The chain combines TRBV7-2 with TRBJ2-7, with D possibly being TRBD1 (5 bases). V lost 2 bases and J 2 bases, leaving 22 bases between the germline ends. CDR3 length: 18 amino acids. Per germline, CDR1 SGHTA and CDR2 FQGNSA. The CDR3, as DNA: TGTGCCAGCAGCTTAAGGGGAAAGCCGCAGAAGATAGCCTACGAGCAGTACTTC. The encoded protein is CASSLRGKPQKIAYEQYF.

The chain couples TRBV5-5 to TRBJ2-3; 9 bases fit TRBD2. V shed 1 base and J 5 bases; nucleotides not matched to a gene: 5. Germline CDR1 reads SGHKS; CDR2 reads YYEKEE (reference sequence). This CDR3 spans 15 amino acids. For the CDR3, the DNA is TGTGCCAGCAGCTTGCGACTAGCGGAGAGAGATACGCAGTATTTT. Translated, it gives CASSLRLAERDTQYF.

V is TRBV7-2 and J is TRBJ1-4; D not resolved. The V and J ends lost 0 bases and 8 bases respectively, with 13 bases between them. Looked up from germline, CDR1 is SGHTA and CDR2 is FQGNSA. The CDR3 sequence is 15 residues long. The CDR3 coding sequence is TGTGCCAGCAGCTTAGCAGGGCTCGGAGGAGAAAAACTGTTTTTT. Translating it yields CASSLAGLGGEKLFF.

The V call is TRBV7-9, the J call TRBJ2-5; 9 nucleotides align to TRBD1. TRBJ2-7 explains the end of the DNA better; the J call may be wrong. From germline, CDR1 is SEHNR and CDR2 FQNEAQ (reference sequence). The CDR3 contains 12 residues. CDR3 amino acids: CASSGTGYEQYF. The CDR3 coding sequence is TGTGCCAGCAGCGGGACAGGGTACGAGCAGTACTTC.

The V gene is TRBV28, the J gene TRBJ1-1; D uncertain. Germline V gene lookup returns CDR1 MDHEN and CDR2 SYDVKM. Trimming removed 6 bases from V and 6 bases from J, with 11 bases in between. This CDR3 region has 12 residues. CDR3 DNA: TGTGCCAGCAGGCGGACTGGATCTGAAGCTTTCTTT. It is translated as CASRRTGSEAFF.

The chain is built from TRBV5-6 and TRBJ2-7; 9 nucleotides agree with TRBD2. Germline loops: CDR1 SGHDT, CDR2 YYEEEE. V lost 2 bases, J lost 2 bases, and 11 bases stayed unmatched. This CDR3 is built from 17 residues. The CDR3 nucleotides read TGTGCCAGCAGCTTTATGCGGCCCAGCGGGGGGACCTACGAGCAGTACTTC. Translated, it gives CASSFMRPSGGTYEQYF. The whole variable domain, remainder taken from reference TRBV5-6 and TRBJ2-7, is DAGVTQSPTHLIKTRGQQVTLRCSPKSGHDTVSWYQQALGQGPQFIFQYYEEEERQRGNFPDRFSGHQFPNYSSELNVNALLLGDSALYLCASSFMRPSGGTYEQYFGPGTRLTVT.

The chain uses TRBV18 and TRBJ1-1; D is unclear. There are 15 residues in the CDR3. The germline gives CDR1 KGHSH, CDR2 LQKENI. Trimming stripped 6 bases from V and 0 bases from J, with 14 bases between. CDR3 bases: TGTGCCAGCTCCCCTCGGCGACTCATGAACACTGAAGCTTTCTTT. Protein product: CASSPRRLMNTEAFF.

This clone has only one observation. V is TRBV28 and J is TRBJ1-4, with D possibly being TRBD1 (5 bases). This CDR3 contains 14 residues. The ends were cut back, 10 bases at V and 3 bases at J, with 15 bases in the middle. Germline lookup yields CDR1 MDHEN and CDR2 SYDVKM. CDR3 DNA: TGTGCCACCCTCCAGGGTAGGGCTAATGAAAAACTGTTTTTT. It encodes CATLQGRANEKLFF.

The J gene is TRBJ2-3, the V gene TRBV9; 9 bases map to TRBD2. This CDR3 region has 18 residues. Germline-derived CDR1 and CDR2 are SGDLS and YYNGEE. After removal of 4 bases from V and 4 bases from J, the junction contained 16 bases not matched to a gene. CDR3 coding DNA: TGTGCCAGCAGCCAGGGGTGGGGCGGGGGGGCCTCATCAGATACGCAGTATTTT. As protein: CASSQGWGGGASSDTQYF.

This clone was recorded only once. CDR3 residues: CASSLGHLAGADEQFF. CDR3 nucleotides: TGCGCCAGCAGCTTGGGGCATCTGGCGGGAGCGGATGAGCAGTTCTTC. J is TRBJ2-1 and V is TRBV5-1; the match to TRBD2 covers 7 bases. Germline CDR1 and CDR2: SGHRS and YFSETQ. This CDR3 has 16 amino acids. V was clipped by 0 bases and J by 8 bases; unmatched bases: 11. The full variable domain, with the rest looked up from reference TRBV5-1 and TRBJ2-1, is KAGVTQTPRYLIKTRGQQVTLSCSPISGHRSVSWYQQTPGQGLQFLFEYFSETQRNKGNFPGRFSGRQFSNSRSEMNVSTLELGDSALYLCASSLGHLAGADEQFFGPGTRLTVL.

The rearrangement joins TRBV7-2 to TRBJ2-3; TRBD1 matches 10 bases. Per germline, CDR1 SGHTA and CDR2 FQGNSA. The V segment lost 8 bases and the J segment 3 bases; nucleotides outside the gene matches: 8. The CDR3 spans 15 residues. CDR3 residues: CASAMWGQGTDTQYF. The CDR3 nucleotides read TGTGCCAGCGCCATGTGGGGACAGGGGACAGATACGCAGTATTTT.

The gene calls are TRBV27 and TRBJ1-1; perhaps TRBD1 as D (5 bases). Looked up from germline, CDR1 is MNHEY and CDR2 is SMNVEV (reference sequence). The V end was cut by 6 bases, the J end by 4 bases, with 15 bases between. This CDR3 contains 14 residues. Here the CDR3 reads CASSRLGGTTEAFF. CDR3 in DNA: TGTGCCAGCAGCCGCCTGGGGGGTACCACTGAAGCTTTCTTT.

This clone was seen a few times. The V call is TRBV19, the J call TRBJ1-2; perhaps TRBD1 as D (5 bases). Germline V gene data show CDR1 as LNHDA and CDR2 as SQIVND (reference sequence). Trimming pared 3 bases from V and 8 bases from J, leaving 13 bases between. The CDR3 is 13 amino acids. The DNA for the CDR3 is TGTGCCAGTAGTATCGAAGGGGCGCGGGGCTACACCTTC. Translated: CASSIEGARGYTF. The whole variable domain, filled in from reference TRBV19 and TRBJ1-2, reads DGGITQSPKYLFRKEGQNVTLSCEQNLNHDAMYWYRQDPGQGLRLIYYSQIVNDFQKGDIAEGYSVSREKKESFPLTVTSAQKNPTAFYLCASSIEGARGYTFGSGTRLTVV.